This paragraph covers one TCR beta chain sequence. The record originates from a study of blood T cell repertoires in COVID-19. Whole-study context: Nucleic acid was either cDNA or gDNA, and it came from T cells, B-cell-depleted T cells, or PBMCs.

Only in-frame clones appear in the TCRdb table, and some are missing; sequencing was by immunoSEQ multiplex PCR. The sample has over 200,000 clones, 70% to 90% seen once. The germline V gene encodes CDR1 SGHVS and CDR2 FQNEAQ. The V gene end was trimmed by 4 bases and the J gene end by 5 bases; junction bases not matched to a gene: 2. The CDR3 extends over 13 amino acids. The rearrangement uses TRBV7-8 and TRBJ2-5; 9 bases match TRBD1. The TCR was taken from a woman aged 25-40 years who had recovered from COVID-19. Material: peripheral blood. CDR3 nucleotides: TGTGCCAGCAGCTCAGACAGGGGGGAGACCCAGTACTTC. Encoded protein: CASSSDRGETQYF. Supplemented by reference TRBV7-8 and TRBJ2-5, the full variable domain reads GAGVSQSPRYKVAKRGQDVALRCDPISGHVSLFWYQQALGQGPEFLTYFQNEAQLDKSGLPSDRFFAERPEGSVSTLKIQRTQQEDSAVYLCASSSDRGETQYFGPGTRLLVL.